The source of this T cell receptor beta chain is a study of cytomegalovirus exposure and HLA in healthy donors. PCR involved 60 Vbeta and 13 Jbeta primers. TCRdb keeps only in-frame clones here, not all; method: immunoSEQ multiplex PCR. Among around 230,000 clones listed, over 80% were seen once. Study-level points and caveats: In a later analysis, a missense DCLRE1C variant was linked to TCR beta V- and J-gene trimming. When analyzed later, the rates of TCR association showed variation by HLA locus, with DRB1 the most and HLA-C the fewest. A later analysis showed HLA-associated TCR beta chains outstripping equally common others in clonal expansion.

The count of this clone is one. Its antigen is unknown. This sequence originates from a man aged 35-49 years in good health and CMV-seropositive. Material for sequencing was PBMCs.

CDR3 sequence: CASSTTGESTDTQYF. In nucleotides, the CDR3 is TGTGCCAGCAGTACGACAGGGGAGAGCACAGATACGCAGTATTTT. V is TRBV27 and J is TRBJ2-3, with TRBD1 matching over 8 bases. This CDR3 contains 15 residues. Germline V gene lookup returns CDR1 MNHEY and CDR2 SMNVEV (reference sequence). V lost 5 bases and J lost 0; bases outside the gene matches: 4.